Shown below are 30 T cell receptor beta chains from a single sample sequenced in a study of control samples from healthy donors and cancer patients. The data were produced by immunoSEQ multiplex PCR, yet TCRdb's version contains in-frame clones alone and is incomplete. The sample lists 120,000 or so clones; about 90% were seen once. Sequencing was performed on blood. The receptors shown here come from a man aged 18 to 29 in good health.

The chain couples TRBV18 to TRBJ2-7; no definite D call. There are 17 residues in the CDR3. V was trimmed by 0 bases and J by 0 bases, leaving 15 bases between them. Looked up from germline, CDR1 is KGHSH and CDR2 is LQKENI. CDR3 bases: TGTGCCAGCTCACCACCCAGGTTAGGGTCTAGCTCCTACGAGCAGTACTTC. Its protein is CASSPPRLGSSSYEQYF.

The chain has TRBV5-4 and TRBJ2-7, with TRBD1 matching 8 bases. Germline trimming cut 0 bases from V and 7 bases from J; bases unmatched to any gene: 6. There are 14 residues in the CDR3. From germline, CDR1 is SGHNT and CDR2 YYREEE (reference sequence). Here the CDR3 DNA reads TGTGCCAGCAGCTTGGGGCAGGGGGCGCGGGAGCAGTACTTC. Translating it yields CASSLGQGAREQYF.

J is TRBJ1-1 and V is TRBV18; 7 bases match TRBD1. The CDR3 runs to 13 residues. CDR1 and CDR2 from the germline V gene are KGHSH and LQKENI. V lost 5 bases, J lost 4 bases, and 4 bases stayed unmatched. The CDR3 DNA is TGTGCCAGCTCAGCGGACAGGCTCACTGAAGCTTTCTTT. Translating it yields CASSADRLTEAFF.

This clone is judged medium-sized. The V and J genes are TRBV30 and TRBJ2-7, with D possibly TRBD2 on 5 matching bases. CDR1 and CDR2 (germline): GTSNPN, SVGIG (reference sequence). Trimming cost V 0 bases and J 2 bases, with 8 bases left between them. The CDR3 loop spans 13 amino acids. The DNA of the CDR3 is TGTGCCTGGAGTGTCCGGGGTACCTACGAGCAGTACTTC. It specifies CAWSVRGTYEQYF.

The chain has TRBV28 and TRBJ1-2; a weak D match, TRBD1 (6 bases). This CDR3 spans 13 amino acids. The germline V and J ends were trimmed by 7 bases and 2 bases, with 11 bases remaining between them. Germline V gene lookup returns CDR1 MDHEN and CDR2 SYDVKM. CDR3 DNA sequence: TGTGCCAGCACCCGGACAGTCAACTATGGCTACACCTTC. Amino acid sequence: CASTRTVNYGYTF.

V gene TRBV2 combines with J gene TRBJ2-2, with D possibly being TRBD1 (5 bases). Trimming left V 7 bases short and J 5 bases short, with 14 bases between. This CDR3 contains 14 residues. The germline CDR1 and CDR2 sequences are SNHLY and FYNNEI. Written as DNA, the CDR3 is TGTGCCAGCAATATAGGGGTGGGGACCGGGGAGCTGTTTTTT. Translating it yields CASNIGVGTGELFF.

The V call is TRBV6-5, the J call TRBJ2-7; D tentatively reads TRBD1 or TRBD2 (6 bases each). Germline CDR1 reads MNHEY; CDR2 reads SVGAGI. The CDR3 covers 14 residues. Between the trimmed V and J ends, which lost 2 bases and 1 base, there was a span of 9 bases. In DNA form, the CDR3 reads TGTGCCAGCAGTTACGGGGGGCGTTCCTACGAGCAGTACTTC. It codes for CASSYGGRSYEQYF.

CDR3 nucleotides: TGTGCCAGCAGTGTCCCAGGGGCAGCTGGAAACACCATATATTTT. Amino acids: CASSVPGAAGNTIYF. The chain is built from TRBV25-1 and TRBJ1-3; tentative D call: TRBD1 (6 bases). V dropped 4 bases and J dropped 2 bases, with 12 bases sitting between them. CDR3 length: 15 amino acids. Germline V gene lookup returns CDR1 MGHDK and CDR2 SYGVNS.

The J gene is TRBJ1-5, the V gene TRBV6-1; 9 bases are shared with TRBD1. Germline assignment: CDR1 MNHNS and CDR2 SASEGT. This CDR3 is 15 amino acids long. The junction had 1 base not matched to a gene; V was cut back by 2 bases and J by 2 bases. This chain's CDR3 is CASSERDRGNQPQHF. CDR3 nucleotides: TGTGCCAGCAGTGAACGGGACAGGGGCAATCAGCCCCAGCATTTT.

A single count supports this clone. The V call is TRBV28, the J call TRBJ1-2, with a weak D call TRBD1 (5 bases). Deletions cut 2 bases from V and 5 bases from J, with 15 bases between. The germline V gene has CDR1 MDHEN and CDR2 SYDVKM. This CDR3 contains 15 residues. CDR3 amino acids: CASSLERGSGYGYTF. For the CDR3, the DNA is TGTGCCAGCAGTTTAGAAAGGGGCTCGGGATATGGCTACACCTTC.

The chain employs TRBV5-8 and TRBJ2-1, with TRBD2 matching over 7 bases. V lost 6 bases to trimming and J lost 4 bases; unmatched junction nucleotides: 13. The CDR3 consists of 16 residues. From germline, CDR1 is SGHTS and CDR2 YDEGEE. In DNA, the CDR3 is TGTGCCAGCAACGACGCTGGGGGGGGTCCTTACAATGAGCAGTTCTTC. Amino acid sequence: CASNDAGGGPYNEQFF.

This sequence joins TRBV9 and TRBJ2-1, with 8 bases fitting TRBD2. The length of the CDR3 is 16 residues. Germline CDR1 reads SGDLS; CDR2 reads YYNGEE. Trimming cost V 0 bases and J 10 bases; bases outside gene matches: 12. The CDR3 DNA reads TGTGCCAGCAGCGTAGCCCCCAGCGGGAGTAATTCGGAGCAGTTCTTC. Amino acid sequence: CASSVAPSGSNSEQFF.

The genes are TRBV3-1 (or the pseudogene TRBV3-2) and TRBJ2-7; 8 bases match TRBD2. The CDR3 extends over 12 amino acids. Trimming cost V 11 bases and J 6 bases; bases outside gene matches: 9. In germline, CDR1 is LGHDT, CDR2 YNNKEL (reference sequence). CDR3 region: CAVRAGAGEQYF. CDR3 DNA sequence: TGTGCCGTACGAGCGGGAGCGGGCGAGCAGTACTTC.

As DNA, the CDR3 is TGTGCCAGCAGCCAAGAAGCGACAGGGGTGACTGAAGCTTTCTTT. The encoded protein is CASSQEATGVTEAFF. The rearrangement joins TRBV3-1 (or the pseudogene TRBV3-2) to TRBJ1-1; 8 bases fit TRBD1. Germline lookup yields CDR1 LGHDT and CDR2 YNNKEL (reference sequence). V lost 0 bases, J lost 5 bases, and 5 bases stayed unmatched. CDR3 length: 15 residues.

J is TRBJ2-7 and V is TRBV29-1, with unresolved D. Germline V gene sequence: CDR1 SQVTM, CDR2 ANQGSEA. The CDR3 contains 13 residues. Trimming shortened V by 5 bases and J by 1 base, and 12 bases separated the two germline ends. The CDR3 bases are TGCAGCGTTAAACCTCTTGGATCCTACGAGCAGTACTTC. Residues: CSVKPLGSYEQYF.

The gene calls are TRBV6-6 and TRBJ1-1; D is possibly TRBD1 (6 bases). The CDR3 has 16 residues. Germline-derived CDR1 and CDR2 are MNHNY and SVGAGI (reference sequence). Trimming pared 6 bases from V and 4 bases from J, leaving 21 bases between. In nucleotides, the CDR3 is TGTGCCAGCAGAAACCGGGGGACACTAGGGGCCACTGAAGCTTTCTTT. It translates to CASRNRGTLGATEAFF.

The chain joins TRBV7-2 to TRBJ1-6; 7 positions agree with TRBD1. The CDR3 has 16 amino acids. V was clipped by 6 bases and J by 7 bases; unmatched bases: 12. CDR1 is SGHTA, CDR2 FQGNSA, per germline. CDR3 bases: TGTGCCAGCAGGGGAGACAGGGCTAGGAGGAATTCACCCCTCCACTTT. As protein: CASRGDRARRNSPLHF.

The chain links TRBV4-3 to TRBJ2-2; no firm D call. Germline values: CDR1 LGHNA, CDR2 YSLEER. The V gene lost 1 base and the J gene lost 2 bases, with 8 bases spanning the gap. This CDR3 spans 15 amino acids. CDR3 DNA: TGCGCCAGCAGCCAAGGGAACAGTAACACCGGGGAGCTGTTTTTT. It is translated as CASSQGNSNTGELFF.

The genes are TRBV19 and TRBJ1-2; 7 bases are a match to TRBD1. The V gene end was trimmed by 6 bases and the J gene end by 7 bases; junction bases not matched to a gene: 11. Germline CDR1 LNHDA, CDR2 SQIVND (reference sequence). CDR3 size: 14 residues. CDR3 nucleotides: TGTGCCAGTAGCGGGACAGACGAGAGGGGTGGCTACACCTTC. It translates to CASSGTDERGGYTF.

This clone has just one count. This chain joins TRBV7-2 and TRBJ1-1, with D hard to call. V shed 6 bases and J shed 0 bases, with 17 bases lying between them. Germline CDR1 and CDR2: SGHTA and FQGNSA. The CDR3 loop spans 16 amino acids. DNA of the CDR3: TGTGCCAGCAGTCCTTATGGGCAGGCGTTGAACACTGAAGCTTTCTTT. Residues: CASSPYGQALNTEAFF.

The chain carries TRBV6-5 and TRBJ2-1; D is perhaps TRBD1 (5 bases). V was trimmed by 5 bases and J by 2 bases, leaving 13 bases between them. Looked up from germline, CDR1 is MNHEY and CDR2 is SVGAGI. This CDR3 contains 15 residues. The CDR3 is CASSRPLDTYNEQFF. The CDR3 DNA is TGTGCCAGCAGTCGACCGTTGGACACCTACAATGAGCAGTTCTTC.

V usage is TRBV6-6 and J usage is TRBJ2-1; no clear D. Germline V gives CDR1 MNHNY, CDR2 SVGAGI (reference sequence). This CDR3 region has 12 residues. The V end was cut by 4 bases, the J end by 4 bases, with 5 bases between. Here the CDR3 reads CASSSQYNEQFF. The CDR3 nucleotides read TGTGCCAGCAGTTCACAGTACAATGAGCAGTTCTTC.

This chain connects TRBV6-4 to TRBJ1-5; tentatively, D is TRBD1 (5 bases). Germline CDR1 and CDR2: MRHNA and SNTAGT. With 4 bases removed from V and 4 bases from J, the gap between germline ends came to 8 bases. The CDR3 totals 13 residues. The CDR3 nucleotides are TGTGCCAGCAGTGCCGAGGGGAATCAGCCCCAGCATTTT. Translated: CASSAEGNQPQHF.

The CDR3 sequence is CASSQTGAGYYTF. CDR3 DNA sequence: TGTGCCAGCAGCCAGACAGGGGCCGGGTACTACACCTTC. The chain recombines TRBV6-2 or TRBV6-3 with TRBJ1-2; 8 positions match TRBD1. The V gene's germline CDR1 is MNHEY and CDR2 SVGEGT. V trimming: 6 bases; J trimming: 10 bases; junction bases outside the gene matches: 10. CDR3 length: 13 residues.

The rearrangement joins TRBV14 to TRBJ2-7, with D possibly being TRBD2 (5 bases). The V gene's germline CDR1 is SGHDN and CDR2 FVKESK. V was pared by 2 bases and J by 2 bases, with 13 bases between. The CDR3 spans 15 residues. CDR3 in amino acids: CASSQTVGLTYEQYF. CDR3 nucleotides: TGTGCCAGCAGCCAAACGGTTGGACTTACCTACGAGCAGTACTTC.

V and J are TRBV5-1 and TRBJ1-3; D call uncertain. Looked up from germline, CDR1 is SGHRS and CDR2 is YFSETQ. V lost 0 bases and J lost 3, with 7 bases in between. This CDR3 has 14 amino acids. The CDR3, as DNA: TGCGCCAGCAGCTTGGAGAGTGGTGGAAACACCATATATTTT. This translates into CASSLESGGNTIYF.

The DNA of the CDR3 is TGTGCCAGCACCCTCCCAGGGTCTTACAATGAGCAGTTCTTC. Amino acids: CASTLPGSYNEQFF. This chain joins TRBV28 and TRBJ2-1, with a possible D match to TRBD1 (5 bases). The CDR3 is 14 residues long. V lost 7 bases to trimming and J lost 4 bases, with 14 bases between them. CDR1 is MDHEN, CDR2 SYDVKM, per germline.

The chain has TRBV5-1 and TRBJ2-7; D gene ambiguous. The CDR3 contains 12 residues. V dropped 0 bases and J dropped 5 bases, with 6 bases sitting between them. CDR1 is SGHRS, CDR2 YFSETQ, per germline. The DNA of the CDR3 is TGCGCCAGCAGCTTGGAACAAGACGAGCAGTACTTC. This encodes CASSLEQDEQYF.

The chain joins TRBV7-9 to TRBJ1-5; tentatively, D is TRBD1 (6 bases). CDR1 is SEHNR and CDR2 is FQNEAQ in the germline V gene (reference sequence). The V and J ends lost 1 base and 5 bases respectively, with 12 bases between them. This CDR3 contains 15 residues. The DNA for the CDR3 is TGTGCCAGCAGCTTAGGACAGAAGGGGGATCAGCCCCAGCATTTT. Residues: CASSLGQKGDQPQHF. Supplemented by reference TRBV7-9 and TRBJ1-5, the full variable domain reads DTGVSQNPRHKITKRGQNVTFRCDPISEHNRLYWYRQTLGQGPEFLTYFQNEAQLEKSRLLSDRFSAERPKGSFSTLEIQRTEQGDSAMYLCASSLGQKGDQPQHFGDGTRLSIL.

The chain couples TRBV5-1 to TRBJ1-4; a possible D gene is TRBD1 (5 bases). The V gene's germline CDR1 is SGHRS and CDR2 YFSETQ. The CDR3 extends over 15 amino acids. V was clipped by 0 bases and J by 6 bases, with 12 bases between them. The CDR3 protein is CASSLDRGTDEKLFF. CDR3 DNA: TGCGCCAGCAGCTTGGATCGGGGGACCGATGAAAAACTGTTTTTT.